A selection of T cell receptor beta chains follows, all from one sample in a study of cytomegalovirus exposure and HLA in healthy donors. Sequencing was performed with immunoSEQ multiplex PCR; in TCRdb, only in-frame clones are kept and a portion is missing. The sample has about 160,000 clones; 85% to 90% are singletons. Sequencing was done on a sample of PBMCs. These TCRs come from a man between 18 and 29 years old in good health and CMV-seropositive. Both conserved end residues are part of each CDR3. Each record gives: V gene, J gene, CDR3 protein.

TRBV5-6	TRBJ2-7	CASSFRQVWYEQYF
TRBV12-2	TRBJ1-3	CASRPSSRTGFCSGNTIYF
TRBV19	TRBJ1-2	CASRRDREFNYGYTF
TRBV19	TRBJ2-1	CASSAGLARSGNEQFF
TRBV27	TRBJ2-3	CASSFGGASPDTQYF
TRBV5-4	TRBJ2-7	CASSLDNRNLDEQYF
TRBV5-4	TRBJ2-4	CASSFLASAKNIQYF
TRBV2	TRBJ2-5	CASSPGTGRETQYF
TRBV6-6	TRBJ2-2	CASSITGTGELFF
TRBV4-1	TRBJ1-5	CASSQGVAGAQPQHF
TRBV10-3	TRBJ2-3	CAISDPRERADTQYF
TRBV6-5	TRBJ1-4	CASGLRRAGEKLFF
TRBV11-2	TRBJ2-1	CASSLGWQGFSEQFF
TRBV19	TRBJ1-1	CASSPYSPNTEAFF
TRBV19	TRBJ2-7	CASSMGGGGGVYEQYF
TRBV7-3	TRBJ2-2	CASSSTSSGGELFF
TRBV7-3	TRBJ2-3	CASSGRGLSAQYF
TRBV11-3	TRBJ2-7	CASSLRGLAGTYEQYF
TRBV2	TRBJ2-1	CASSDPRGLRERQVYNEQFF
TRBV28	TRBJ1-2	CASSFSGGRVYGYTF
TRBV7-9	TRBJ1-4	CASSGEKLFF
TRBV7-9	TRBJ1-5	CASSLGTGLQPQHF
TRBV12-5	TRBJ2-5	CASGPGTAQETQYF
TRBV6-5	TRBJ2-2	CASSYSPQTGELFF
TRBV5-1	TRBJ1-5	CASSLGTDYSNQPQHF
TRBV28	TRBJ2-7	CASSYQLAGGEQYF